Below, one T cell receptor beta chain is given with its context. Its antigen is currently unknown. The sample is drawn from a study of OX40 agonist ivuxolimab in advanced cancers. Looking at the study overall: Patients in dose escalation had liver, melanoma, kidney or head and neck cancers. Allowance was made for prior anti-PD-1, anti-PD-L1 or anti-CTLA-4 therapy, and 40% to 45% had some.

Here immunoSEQ multiplex PCR was the method, and the copy in TCRdb shows in-frame clones only, minus some. The sample carries approximately 73,000 clones, about 88% recorded once. The CDR3 consists of 17 residues. Germline lookup yields CDR1 LGHNA and CDR2 YNFKEQ. The trim removed 1 base at V and 3 bases at J, leaving 10 bases unmatched. Points from the study as a whole: Circulating CD4+ and CD8+ T cells showed clonal expansion by week 6 at 0.1 to 3.0 mg/kg.

This specimen was CD4+ or CD8+ T cells sorted from blood, taken in a trial of the OX40 agonist ivuxolimab. The sequence came from an adult with an advanced solid tumor such as melanoma, head and neck, liver or kidney cancer. This sequence joins TRBV4-2 and TRBJ2-3, with 7 bases fitting TRBD1. CDR3 nucleotides: TGTGCCAGCAGCCAAGGTTCGGCAGGGGGATGGACAGATACGCAGTATTTT. Translating it yields CASSQGSAGGWTDTQYF.